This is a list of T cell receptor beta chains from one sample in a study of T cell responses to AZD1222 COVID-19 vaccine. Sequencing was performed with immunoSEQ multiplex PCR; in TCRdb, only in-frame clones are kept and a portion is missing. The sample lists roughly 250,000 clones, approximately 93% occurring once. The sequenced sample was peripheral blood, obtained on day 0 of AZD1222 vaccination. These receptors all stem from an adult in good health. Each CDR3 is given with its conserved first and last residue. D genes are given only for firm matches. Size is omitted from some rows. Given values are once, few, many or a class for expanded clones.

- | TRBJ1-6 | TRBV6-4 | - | CASKGSSYNSPLHF | TGTGCCAGCAAGGGCAGCTCCTATAATTCACCCCTCCACTTT
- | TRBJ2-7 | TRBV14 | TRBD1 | CASSRAGGSYEQYF | TGTGCCAGCAGCCGGGCAGGGGGCTCGTACGAGCAGTACTTC
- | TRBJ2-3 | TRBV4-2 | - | CASSQDRDRSTDTQYF | TGTGCCAGCAGCCAAGACCGGGACCGTAGCACAGATACGCAGTATTTT
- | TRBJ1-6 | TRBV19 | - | CASSIAGSSYNSPLHF | TGTGCCAGTAGTATCGCGGGGAGCTCCTATAATTCACCCCTCCACTTT
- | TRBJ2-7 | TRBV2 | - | CASSNRPGGLEQYF | TGTGCCAGCAGTAACAGGCCTGGGGGGCTCGAGCAGTACTTC
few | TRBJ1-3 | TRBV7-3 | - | CASSLQGGGGNTIYF | TGTGCCAGCAGCTTACAGGGAGGTGGCGGAAACACCATATATTTT
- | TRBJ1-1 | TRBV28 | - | CASSWGEGTEAFF | TGTGCCAGCAGTTGGGGAGAGGGCACTGAAGCTTTCTTT
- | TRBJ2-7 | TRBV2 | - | CASARGGNEQYF | TGTGCCTCGGCTAGGGGGGGGAACGAGCAGTACTTC
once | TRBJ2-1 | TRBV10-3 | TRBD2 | CAISEYSGSYNEQFF | TGTGCCATCAGTGAGTACAGCGGGAGCTACAATGAGCAGTTCTTC
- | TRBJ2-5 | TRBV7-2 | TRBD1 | CASRSTGGVETQYF | TGTGCCAGCAGGTCGACAGGGGGCGTGGAGACCCAGTACTTC
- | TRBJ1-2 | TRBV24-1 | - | CATSDFGGSGYTF | TGTGCCACCAGTGATTTTGGAGGCAGTGGCTACACCTTC
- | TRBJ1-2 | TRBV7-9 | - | CASSLEGTVGYTF | TGTGCCAGCAGCTTAGAGGGGACGGTCGGCTACACCTTC
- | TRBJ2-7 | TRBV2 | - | CASSAQGIYEQYF | TGTGCCAGCAGTGCACAAGGAATCTACGAGCAGTACTTC
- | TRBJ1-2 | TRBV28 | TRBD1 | CASSFGQGTYGYTF | TGTGCCAGCAGTTTCGGACAGGGGACCTATGGCTACACCTTC
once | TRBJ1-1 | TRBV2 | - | CASSDQVTEAFF | TGTGCCAGCAGTGACCAAGTCACTGAAGCTTTCTTT
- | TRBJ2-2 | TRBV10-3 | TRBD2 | CAISEQLAGEGAGELFF | TGTGCCATCAGTGAACAACTAGCGGGAGAAGGAGCCGGGGAGCTGTTTTTT
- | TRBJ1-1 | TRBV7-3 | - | CASSPGGGSPSEAFF | TGTGCCAGCAGCCCCGGTGGAGGGTCCCCCTCTGAAGCTTTCTTT
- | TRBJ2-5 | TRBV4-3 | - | CASSQAAYQETQYF | TGCGCCAGCAGCCAGGCAGCTTACCAAGAGACCCAGTACTTC
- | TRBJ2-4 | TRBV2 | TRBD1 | CASSERGQGALAKNIQYF | TGTGCCAGCAGTGAAAGGGGACAGGGGGCTCTAGCCAAAAACATTCAGTACTTC
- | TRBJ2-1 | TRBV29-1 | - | CSVVSFSSTYNEQFF | TGCAGCGTTGTTTCCTTCAGTTCAACCTACAATGAGCAGTTCTTC
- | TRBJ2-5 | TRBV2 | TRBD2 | CASSGGLAGGRETQYF | TGTGCCAGCAGTGGTGGACTAGCGGGGGGGCGGGAGACCCAGTACTTC
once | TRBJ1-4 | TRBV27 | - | CASSFRLGTNEKLFF | TGTGCCAGCAGTTTTCGCTTGGGGACTAATGAAAAACTGTTTTTT
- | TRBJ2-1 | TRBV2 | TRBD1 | CASRDTGGAYNEQFF | TGTGCCAGCAGGGATACAGGGGGAGCCTACAATGAGCAGTTCTTC
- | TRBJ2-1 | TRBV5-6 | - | CASTARGPLNEQFF | TGTGCCAGCACCGCCCGGGGGCCCCTCAATGAGCAGTTCTTC
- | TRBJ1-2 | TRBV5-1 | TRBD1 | CASSPGTALLGYTF | TGCGCCAGCAGCCCCGGGACAGCCCTTTTAGGCTACACCTTC
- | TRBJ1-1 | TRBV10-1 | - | CASSEWTNTEAFF | TGCGCCAGCAGTGAGTGGACCAACACTGAAGCTTTCTTT
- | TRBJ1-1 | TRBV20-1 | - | CSARGGGEAFF | TGCAGTGCTAGAGGGGGCGGTGAAGCTTTCTTT
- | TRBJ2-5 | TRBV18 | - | CASSPSVIGGETQYF | TGTGCCAGCTCACCTTCAGTAATTGGGGGAGAGACCCAGTACTTC
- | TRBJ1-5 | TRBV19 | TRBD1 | CASSAVGQGAGEYQPQHF | TGTGCCAGTAGTGCAGTGGGACAGGGGGCGGGAGAGTATCAGCCCCAGCATTTT
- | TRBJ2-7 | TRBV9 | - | CASSVGSGSYEQYF | TGTGCCAGCAGCGTGGGGTCCGGTTCCTACGAGCAGTACTTC
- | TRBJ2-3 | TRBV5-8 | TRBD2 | CASSHRGKTSGRAGTDTQYF | TGTGCCAGCAGTCATAGGGGAAAAACTAGCGGGAGAGCTGGCACAGATACGCAGTATTTT
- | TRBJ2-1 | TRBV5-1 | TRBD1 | CASSSGQSRNEQFF | TGCGCCAGCAGCTCGGGACAGAGCCGGAATGAGCAGTTCTTC
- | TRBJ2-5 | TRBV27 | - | CASSPFHGGTQYF | TGTGCCAGCAGCCCGTTCCACGGTGGGACCCAGTACTTC
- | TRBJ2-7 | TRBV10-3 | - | CAISAGYEQYF | TGTGCCATCAGTGCCGGCTACGAGCAGTACTTC